This T cell receptor beta chain was profiled in a study of technical replicates of blood from a few donors. Only in-frame clones appear in the TCRdb table, and some are missing; sequencing was by immunoSEQ multiplex PCR. The sample consists of roughly 90,000 clones, about nine tenths of them appearing once. Germline V gene data show CDR1 as MGHRA and CDR2 as YSYEKL. The CDR3 sequence is 14 residues long. V gave up 4 bases and J gave up 2 bases, with 11 bases separating them. Sequencing was carried out using T cells isolated from PBMCs. This sequence originates from a human donor in good health. This chain links TRBV4-1 with TRBJ2-5; D is perhaps TRBD1 (5 bases). The CDR3 nucleotides are TGCGCCAGCAGCCGGGGCTTCGGGCAAGAGACCCAGTACTTC. Protein: CASSRGFGQETQYF.